The text below deals with one TCR beta chain. Its antigen remains unidentified. TCRdb passed the multiplex PCR reads through MiXCR, listing each CDR3 protein once. The sample consists of about 24,000 distinct CDR3 sequences, 68% of them appearing once. The CDR3 loop spans 15 amino acids. Germline V lookup: CDR1 WNHNN, CDR2 SYGVQD (reference sequence). Unmatched junction bases numbered 4, after V lost 0 bases and J lost 4 bases. This record belongs to a study of breast tumors, draining lymph nodes, adjacent tissues. Notes on the study in general: Data only fit, rather than demonstrated, lymph node origin of most tumor T cells. Most tumor T cells seemingly derive from lymph node, then expand in tumor. Luminal-like breast cancer showed significantly higher tumor–nontumor repertoire similarity than basal-like.

Sequencing was done on a sample of tumor-adjacent breast tissue. The chain couples TRBV10-1 to TRBJ2-7, with 9 bases identical to TRBD2. This clonotype was obtained from a female donor with breast cancer. Some clones in this sample may be carry-over from other donors' samples. The CDR3 reads CASSESVSGRYEQYF. The CDR3 DNA is TGCGCCAGCAGTGAGTCGGTGAGCGGGAGGTACGAGCAGTACTTC.